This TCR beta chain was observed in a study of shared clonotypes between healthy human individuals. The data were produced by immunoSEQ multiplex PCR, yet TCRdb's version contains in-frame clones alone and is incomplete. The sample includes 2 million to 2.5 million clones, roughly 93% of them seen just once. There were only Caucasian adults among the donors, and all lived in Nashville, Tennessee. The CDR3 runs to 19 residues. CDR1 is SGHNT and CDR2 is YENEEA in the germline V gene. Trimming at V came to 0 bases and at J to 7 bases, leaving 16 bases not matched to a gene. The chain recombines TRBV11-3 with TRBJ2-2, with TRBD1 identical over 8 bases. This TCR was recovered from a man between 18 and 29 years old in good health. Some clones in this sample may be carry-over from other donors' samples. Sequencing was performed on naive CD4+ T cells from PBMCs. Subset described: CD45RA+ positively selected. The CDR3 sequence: CASSLDGFGTGGNGGELFF. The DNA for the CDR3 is TGTGCCAGCAGCTTAGACGGTTTTGGGACAGGCGGAAATGGCGGGGAGCTGTTTTTT.